Each of the 4 T cell receptor beta chains below was sequenced from the same sample in a study of blood T cells in healthy people across ages. Primers used in a second PCR of about 7 to 12 cycles were a sample-barcoded 5' primer and a J-beta primer mix. TCRdb ran MiXCR on the 5' RACE reads and lists one entry per CDR3 protein. The repertoire holds about 640,000 distinct CDR3 sequences, with roughly 58% as singletons. The sequenced sample was blood. These receptors were collected from a man aged 60 to 69 in good health.

The rearrangement uses TRBV3-1 and TRBJ1-3; D remains ambiguous. With 0 bases removed from V and 0 bases from J, the gap between germline ends came to 6 bases. The CDR3 consists of 15 residues. Germline lookup yields CDR1 LGHDT and CDR2 YNNKEL (reference sequence). This CDR3 reads CASSQDASSGNTIYF. DNA for the CDR3: TGTGCCAGCAGCCAAGATGCGAGCTCTGGAAACACCATATATTTT.

The chain couples TRBV12-3 or TRBV12-4 to TRBJ1-2; tentative D call: TRBD1 (5 bases). The CDR3 extends over 14 amino acids. The V and J ends lost 5 bases and 8 bases respectively, with 18 bases between them. The CDR3 nucleotides read TGTGCCAGCAGTCAGGGACGCCCCCGACCCGGCTACACCTTC. Translating it yields CASSQGRPRPGYTF.

V gene TRBV11-1 combines with J gene TRBJ2-1, with D tentatively TRBD1 (6 bases). The CDR3 length is 13 residues. Germline-derived CDR1 and CDR2 are SGHAT and FQDESV (reference sequence). V dropped 5 bases and J dropped 8 bases, with 13 bases sitting between them. In DNA form, the CDR3 reads TGTGCCAGCAGCCCCAATACAGGGTATGAGCAGTTCTTC. Protein product: CASSPNTGYEQFF.

CDR3: CASSYSIAGGYNEQFF. The CDR3 bases are TGTGCCAGCAGTTACTCGATAGCGGGGGGCTACAATGAGCAGTTCTTC. This chain uses TRBV6-2 or TRBV6-3 with TRBJ2-1, with 10 nucleotides matching TRBD2. The germline gives CDR1 MNHEY, CDR2 SVGEGT. With V trimmed by 0 bases and J by 3 bases, 2 bases remained unmatched. The CDR3 covers 16 residues.